This T cell receptor (beta chain) was recorded in a study of T cells in Graves' hyperthyroidism and ophthalmopathy. Findings and limits, study-wide: Most clonotypes expanded in thyroid above 0.001 were likewise present in blood.

RNA transcripts yielded amplified TCR beta CDR3 regions. A first-round RT-PCR of the TCR CDR3 used the HTBI primer set. MiXCR was run by TCRdb on the multiplex PCR reads, yielding one entry per CDR3 protein. Of 550,000 to 700,000 distinct CDR3 sequences listed, roughly 14% are singletons. Ophthalmopathy patients all had a Clinical Activity Score of at least 3, a NOSPECS grade of at least 4 and disease under 3 months old. Extraction of PBMCs used roughly 9.6 ml of fresh peripheral blood. V was pared by 4 bases and J by 7 bases, with 12 bases of the junction left unmatched. The CDR3 is made up of 16 amino acids. Germline V gene data show CDR1 as MGHRA and CDR2 as YSYEKL. In regard to this clonotype: As yet, its antigen is unknown. Being one base from a much bigger clone, this may be a read error.

This chain links TRBV4-1 with TRBJ2-5; 10 nucleotides match TRBD2. This sequence originates from a woman aged 35 to 49 with Graves' ophthalmopathy. Sample: blood. The CDR3 region is CASSPPPSGSLGTQYF. As DNA, the CDR3 is TGCGCCAGCAGCCCACCGCCTAGCGGGAGTTTGGGGACCCAGTACTTC.